This T cell receptor (beta chain) comes out of a study of vaccination effects on CD4 cells after COVID-19. Subsequent to a culture period of under 11 days, CD4+ T cells were isolated. Previously uninfected by SARS-CoV-2, the vaccine recipients also showed negative nucleocapsid antibodies. Cultures had half their medium replaced with IL-2 medium on days 3 and 7. Some clones are missing from TCRdb's copy, which holds only in-frame ones; the method was immunoSEQ multiplex PCR. Of roughly 56,000 clones listed, over 65% are singletons. Of note for this clone: Antigen specificity is unknown.

This CDR3 has 12 amino acids. Trimming removed 5 bases from V and 7 bases from J, with 11 bases in between. The sequence came from a human donor who received a COVID-19 vaccine. This rearrangement joins TRBV12-3 or TRBV12-4 to TRBJ1-1; D gene uncertain. This specimen consisted of CD4+ T cells from PBMCs cultured without peptide, obtained before COVID-19 vaccination. CDR3: CASSAGYGEAFF. The CDR3 DNA follows: TGTGCCAGCAGTGCAGGTTACGGTGAAGCTTTCTTT.